This T cell receptor (beta chain) was retrieved from a study of regulatory T cells in long-lasting Graves disease. V lost 3 bases and J 5 bases, leaving 13 bases between the germline ends. From germline, CDR1 is SGHTA and CDR2 FQGNSA. CDR3 size: 14 residues. The TCR beta library used iRepertoire HTBI primers with Arm-PCR amplification of CDR3. TCRdb re-called the multiplex PCR reads through MiXCR, storing one row per CDR3 protein. The top ten hold about 11% of the sample, which has 400,000 to 500,000 distinct CDR3 sequences, around 17% seen once. Time point specified: newly diagnosed GD, antithyroid drugs for less than 3 months. PBMC RNA was the source of the TCR library. This clonotype was seen a single time. These data were also filed under a second study, of T cells in Graves' hyperthyroidism and ophthalmopathy. Turning to that study: Newly diagnosed hyperthyroidism patients aged 18 to 65 years had disease lasting under 2 months. The diagnoses drew upon clinical symptoms, serum thyroxine and TRAb, thyroid ultrasound and orbital computed tomography.

The chain links TRBV7-2 to TRBJ2-5; D ambiguous. This TCR came from a woman aged 25 to 39 with Graves disease. Sequenced material: peripheral blood mononuclear cells (PBMCs), taken at new diagnosis, from a patient treated with antithyroid drugs. The CDR3 coding sequence is TGTGCCAGCAGCTTTTACGAGGCGAGGGAGACCCAGTACTTC. Protein: CASSFYEARETQYF.